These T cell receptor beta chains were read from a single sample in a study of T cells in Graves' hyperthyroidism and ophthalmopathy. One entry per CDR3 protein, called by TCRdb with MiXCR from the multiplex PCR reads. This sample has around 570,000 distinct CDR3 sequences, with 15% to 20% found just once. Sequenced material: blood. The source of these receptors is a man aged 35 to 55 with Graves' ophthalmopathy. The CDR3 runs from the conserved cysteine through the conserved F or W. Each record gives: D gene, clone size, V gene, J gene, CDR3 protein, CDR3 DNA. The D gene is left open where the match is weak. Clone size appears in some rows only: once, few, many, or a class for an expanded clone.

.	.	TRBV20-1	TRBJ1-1	CSAPDSGRSTNTEAFF	TGCAGTGCACCGGACAGCGGGAGATCTACGAACACTGAAGCTTTCTTT
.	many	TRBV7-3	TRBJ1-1	CASSSQHTGVTEAFF	TGTGCCAGCAGCTCACAACATACGGGGGTCACTGAAGCTTTCTTT
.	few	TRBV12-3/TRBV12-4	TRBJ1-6	CASSWTDNNSPLHF	TGTGCCAGCAGTTGGACAGACAATAATTCACCCCTCCACTTT
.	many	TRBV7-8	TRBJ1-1	CASSFLEGNSEAFF	TGTGCCAGCAGCTTTCTCGAAGGAAACAGTGAAGCTTTCTTT
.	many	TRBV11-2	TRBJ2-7	CASSLDGLASRDEQYF	TGTGCCAGCAGCTTAGATGGCCTGGCCTCCAGGGACGAGCAGTACTTC
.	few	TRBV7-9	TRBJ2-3	CASRGLPTEDTQYF	TGTGCCAGCAGGGGACTCCCCACAGAAGATACGCAGTATTTT
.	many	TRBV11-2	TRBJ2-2	CASSLPHGAPGELFF	TGTGCCAGCAGCTTACCCCACGGGGCTCCCGGGGAGCTGTTTTTT
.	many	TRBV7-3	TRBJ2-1	CASSLIGSTRREGYNEQFF	TGTGCCAGCAGCTTAATAGGATCGACCAGGCGAGAGGGTTACAATGAGCAGTTCTTC
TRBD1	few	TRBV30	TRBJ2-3	CAWDGQETSDTQYF	TGTGCCTGGGACGGACAGGAGACCTCAGATACGCAGTATTTT
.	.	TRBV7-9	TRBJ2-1	CASSLDGAPRGTYNEQFF	TGTGCCAGCAGCTTGGATGGGGCCCCTCGCGGTACCTACAATGAGCAGTTCTTC
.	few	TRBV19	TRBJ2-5	CASSGTRQETQYF	TGTGCCAGTAGCGGGACCCGGCAAGAGACCCAGTACTTC
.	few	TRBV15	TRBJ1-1	CATSVLNTEAFF	TGTGCCACCAGCGTGCTGAACACTGAAGCTTTCTTT
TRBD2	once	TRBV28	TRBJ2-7	CASSQGVAGRFEQYF	TGTGCCAGCAGCCAAGGGGTAGCGGGAAGGTTCGAGCAGTACTTC
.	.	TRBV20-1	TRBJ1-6	CSARGDEESSYNSPLHF	TGCAGTGCTAGGGGGGACGAGGAGAGCTCCTATAATTCACCCCTCCACTTT
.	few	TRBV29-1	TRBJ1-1	CSVEASELNTEAFF	TGCAGCGTTGAGGCGTCAGAACTAAACACTGAAGCTTTCTTT
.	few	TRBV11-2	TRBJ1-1	CASSLSAGATEAFF	TGTGCCAGCAGCTTAAGCGCAGGAGCCACTGAAGCTTTCTTT
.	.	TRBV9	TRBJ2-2	CASSLYTVGQSGELFF	TGTGCCAGCAGCCTCTACACGGTTGGCCAATCCGGGGAGCTGTTTTTT
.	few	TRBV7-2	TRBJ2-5	CASSSPGAALKETQYF	TGTGCCAGCAGCTCCCCTGGGGCTGCTCTAAAAGAGACCCAGTACTTC
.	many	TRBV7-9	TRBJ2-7	CASSLIADEQYF	TGTGCCAGCAGCTTAATAGCGGACGAGCAGTACTTC
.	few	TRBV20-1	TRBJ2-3	CSAGRRYTDTQYF	TGCAGTGCTGGGAGGCGATACACAGATACGCAGTATTTT
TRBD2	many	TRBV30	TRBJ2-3	CAWRRLAGVDTQYF	TGTGCCTGGAGGAGGCTAGCGGGAGTAGATACGCAGTATTTT
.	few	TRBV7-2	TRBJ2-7	CASSLAGSAVSYEQYF	TGTGCCAGCAGCTTAGCTGGGTCCGCTGTCTCCTACGAGCAGTACTTC
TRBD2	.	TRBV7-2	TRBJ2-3	CASSPLTSGVADTQYF	TGTGCCAGCAGCCCCCTTACTAGCGGGGTTGCAGATACGCAGTATTTT
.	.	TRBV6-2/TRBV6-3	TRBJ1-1	CASSGIRDTEAFF	TGTGCCAGCAGTGGGATAAGGGACACTGAAGCTTTCTTT
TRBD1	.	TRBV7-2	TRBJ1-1	CASSRSPGTGMNTEAFF	TGTGCCAGCAGCCGCTCCCCCGGGACAGGGATGAACACTGAAGCTTTCTTT
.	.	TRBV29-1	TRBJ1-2	CSVEVGSGAGYTF	TGCAGCGTTGAAGTGGGATCAGGGGCTGGCTACACCTTC
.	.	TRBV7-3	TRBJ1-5	CASSVDRSNQPQHF	TGTGCCAGCAGCGTGGACAGAAGCAATCAGCCCCAGCATTTT